Listed here is a single T cell receptor beta chain. Antigen unknown. A multiplex PCR was run with 60 Vbeta primers and 13 Jbeta primers. Method: immunoSEQ multiplex PCR; TCRdb's copy keeps in-frame clones and lacks some. The sample carries approximately 110,000 clones, around 78% recorded once. Donors consisted of healthy bone marrow donors. V lost 3 bases and J 5 bases, leaving 13 bases between the germline ends. The CDR3 contains 15 residues. Per germline, CDR1 KGHSH and CDR2 LQKENI. These data come from a study of cytomegalovirus exposure and HLA in healthy donors. Whole-study findings and limits: There were reportedly fewer N-insertions in an Asian-associated ancestry cluster than the roughly 700-donor mean, in a later analysis.

The chain couples TRBV18 to TRBJ1-4; weak D call: TRBD1 (5 bases). The sequencing input was PBMCs. The TCR originated in a man between 35 and 55 years old in good health and CMV-seronegative. The CDR3 nucleotides read TGTGCCAGCTCACCGGTTCAGGGTCAAAATGAAAAACTGTTTTTT. It specifies CASSPVQGQNEKLFF. The full variable domain, completed using reference TRBV18 and TRBJ1-4, is NAGVMQNPRHLVRRRGQEARLRCSPMKGHSHVYWYRQLPEEGLKFMVYLQKENIIDESGMPKERFSAEFPKEGPSILRIQQVVRGDSAAYFCASSPVQGQNEKLFFGSGTQLSVL.